The source of this T cell receptor beta chain is a study of identical twins. TCRdb reanalysed the 5' RACE reads using MiXCR and keeps one entry per CDR3 protein. The table has a few hundred thousand distinct CDR3 sequences, 12% to 15% seen once. This clonotype was detected only a few times. These data were also reused for a study on yellow fever vaccine responses in identical twins.

The sequencing sample was made of CD4+ T cells sorted from blood. This TCR was sampled from a woman aged 18-29 years in good health.

The CDR3 loop is CATRGRERGNEQFF. In nucleotides, the CDR3 is TGTGCCACCAGAGGACGGGAGCGCGGGAATGAGCAGTTCTTC. The chain has TRBV6-1 and TRBJ2-1, with TRBD2 as a possible D gene (6 bases). The germline CDR1 and CDR2 sequences are MNHNS and SASEGT. This CDR3 has 14 amino acids. Trimming stripped 10 bases from V and 7 bases from J, with 20 bases between.